The T cell receptor (beta chain) described here comes from a study of siplizumab effects on memory and regulatory T cells. The CDR3 runs 16 residues. V was cut by 5 bases and J by 8 bases, with 21 bases left in between. Looked up from germline, CDR1 is LNHDA and CDR2 is SQIVND (reference sequence). Clones were read by immunoSEQ multiplex PCR, and TCRdb kept only the in-frame ones, dropping some. The table lists approximately 50,000 clones, 93% of them singletons, with about a sixth in the top ten. Source material: CD8+ T cells sorted from blood. The receptor was isolated from a human donor in good health. This rearrangement joins TRBV19 to TRBJ1-4; D is unclear. CDR3 nucleotide sequence: TGTGCCAGTAGTCTCTACATCCCGAACGGGAGGGAAAAACTGTTTTTT. Residues: CASSLYIPNGREKLFF. The full variable domain, completed using reference TRBV19 and TRBJ1-4, is DGGITQSPKYLFRKEGQNVTLSCEQNLNHDAMYWYRQDPGQGLRLIYYSQIVNDFQKGDIAEGYSVSREKKESFPLTVTSAQKNPTAFYLCASSLYIPNGREKLFFGSGTQLSVL.